This TCR beta chain stems from a study of T cell responses to AZD1222 COVID-19 vaccine. The table came from immunoSEQ multiplex PCR; TCRdb's copy has only in-frame clones and leaves some out. The sample comprises around 100,000 clones, around nine tenths of which are singletons, and around a sixth rests with the top ten. General study points: Just a handful of people given AZD1222 tested seropositive at baseline.

On this clone itself: Its antigen is still unknown.

This CDR3 is 14 amino acids long. Germline V gene data show CDR1 as MNHEY and CDR2 as SVGAGI. V was pared by 7 bases and J by 7 bases, with 19 bases between. This sample comprised peripheral blood, obtained on day 0 of AZD1222 vaccination. This chain uses TRBV6-5 with TRBJ1-2; tentative D call: TRBD1 (6 bases). The clonotype originates from an adult in good health. For the CDR3, the DNA is TGTGCCAGCACCCAGACAGGTTTGGGGGCTGGCTACACCTTC. It specifies CASTQTGLGAGYTF.